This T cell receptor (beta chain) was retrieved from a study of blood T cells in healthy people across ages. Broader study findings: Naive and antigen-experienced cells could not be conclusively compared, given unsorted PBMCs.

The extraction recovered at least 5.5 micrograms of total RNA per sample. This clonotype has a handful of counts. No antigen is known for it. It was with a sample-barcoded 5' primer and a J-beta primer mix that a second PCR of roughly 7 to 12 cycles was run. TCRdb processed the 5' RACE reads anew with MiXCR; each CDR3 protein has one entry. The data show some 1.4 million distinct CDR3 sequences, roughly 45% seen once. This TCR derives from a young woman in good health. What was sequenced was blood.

The CDR3 loop is CASSVDPAVPYNEQFF. DNA for the CDR3: TGTGCCAGCAGTGTGGACCCAGCGGTGCCCTACAATGAGCAGTTCTTC. The chain uses TRBV25-1 and TRBJ2-1, with a weak D call TRBD2 (5 bases). The CDR3 contains 16 residues. The germline CDR1 and CDR2 sequences are MGHDK and SYGVNS. V dropped 4 bases and J dropped 2 bases, with 15 bases sitting between them.